The present TCR beta chain was sequenced within a study of CD8 T cells in Susac syndrome. This CDR3 spans 14 amino acids. Per germline, CDR1 MNHEY and CDR2 SMNVEV (reference sequence). V dropped 3 bases and J dropped 4 bases, with 12 bases sitting between them. RNA amounts of roughly 0.45 to 1 ug underwent reverse transcription with random hexamers. Across 54 Vbeta and 13 Jbeta, TCR beta CDR3 was amplified with immunoSEQ multiplex PCR. TCRdb re-called the immunoSEQ multiplex PCR reads with MiXCR, one entry per CDR3 protein. The table has about 130,000 distinct CDR3 sequences, roughly 94% seen once. Sequencing of TCR beta covered CD8+ and CD4+ T cells obtained from blood. Multiple sclerosis controls were treatment-naive patients with stable or active relapsing-remitting disease.

The sequence came from a human donor with multiple sclerosis. This sequence joins TRBV27 and TRBJ1-2; D is possibly TRBD1 (6 bases). The sequencing input was CD4+ T cells from PBMCs. CDR3 amino acids: CASSLDSFGYGYTF. The CDR3 DNA is TGTGCCAGCAGTTTGGACAGCTTCGGCTATGGCTACACCTTC.